Listed below are T cell receptor beta chains from one sample, sequenced in a study of T cells in Graves' hyperthyroidism and ophthalmopathy. One entry per CDR3 protein, called by TCRdb with MiXCR from the multiplex PCR reads. The table includes 650,000 to 750,000 distinct CDR3 sequences, around 13% detected once. The sample comprised blood. The receptors come from a woman aged 18-29 years with Graves' hyperthyroidism. CDR3s include the opening cysteine and the closing phenylalanine or tryptophan. D genes are given only for firm matches. Rows give clone size only sometimes, using once, few, many, or a class for an expanded clone.

D gene,clone size,V gene,J gene,CDR3 DNA,CDR3 protein
NA,many,TRBV7-2,TRBJ2-2,TGTGCCAGCAGGGTGAATTCGAACACCGGGGAGCTGTTTTTT,CASRVNSNTGELFF
NA,NA,TRBV29-1,TRBJ2-7,TGCAGCGTGAGGGACCGAACTATTGAGCAGTACTTC,CSVRDRTIEQYF
NA,NA,TRBV9,TRBJ2-5,TGTGCCAGCAGCGTTGGTAGGACGGCAGAGACCCAGTACTTC,CASSVGRTAETQYF
NA,few,TRBV11-2,TRBJ1-1,TGTGCCAGCAGCAATACAGTGAACACTGAAGCTCTCTTT,CASSNTVNTEALF
NA,many,TRBV6-6,TRBJ1-1,TGTGCCAGCAGTTACAAGGACAACACTGAAGCTTTCTTT,CASSYKDNTEAFF
NA,few,TRBV29-1,TRBJ2-2,TGCAGCGTTGAAGCTAGAAGCGGGGAGCTGTTTTTT,CSVEARSGELFF
NA,few,TRBV20-1,TRBJ2-1,TGCAGTGCTAACCCCGGGCCCGCCGGCCTCTCCTACAATGAGCAGTTCTTC,CSANPGPAGLSYNEQFF
TRBD2,many,TRBV11-3,TRBJ2-1,TGTGCCAGCAGTCCCACGGGACTAGGGGTTGTTGAGCAGTTCTTC,CASSPTGLGVVEQFF
TRBD1,NA,TRBV11-2,TRBJ1-6,TGTGCCAGCAGCCAGGGGGCTGTACCCCTCCACTTT,CASSQGAVPLHF
NA,many,TRBV3-1,TRBJ2-2,TGTGCCAGCAGCCAAGTAGTTAACACCGGGGAGCTGTTTTTT,CASSQVVNTGELFF
NA,few,TRBV6-2/TRBV6-3,TRBJ1-3,TGTGCCAGCAGTTTCCTCCAGGGGAGAAACACCATATATTTT,CASSFLQGRNTIYF
TRBD1,NA,TRBV27,TRBJ2-7,TGTGCCAGCAGTTTAAAGGGACAGGGCGAGCAGTACTTC,CASSLKGQGEQYF
NA,NA,TRBV7-9,TRBJ2-2,TGTGCCAGCAGTTCCTGGTCCGGCGGAGGCACCGGGGAGCTGTTTTTT,CASSSWSGGGTGELFF
TRBD1,NA,TRBV12-3/TRBV12-4,TRBJ1-5,TGTGCCAGCAGTTTAAATATTAGATCCGGGACAGGAGTTAGGCAGCCCCAGCATTTT,CASSLNIRSGTGVRQPQHF
NA,many,TRBV12-3/TRBV12-4,TRBJ2-1,TGTGCCAGCAGTTTATACGCGGGGAGCAAGGGTGAGCAGTTCTTC,CASSLYAGSKGEQFF
TRBD1,many,TRBV18,TRBJ2-5,TGTGCCAGCTCACCGAACAGGGGGAGAGAAGAGACCCAGTACTTC,CASSPNRGREETQYF
NA,few,TRBV4-3,TRBJ2-1,TGCGCCAGCAGCCACTTGATAGGGTCTGGCAATGAGCAGTTCTTC,CASSHLIGSGNEQFF
TRBD1,few,TRBV12-3/TRBV12-4,TRBJ2-7,TGTGCCAGCAGTGGGCGGGACAGGGTGCACGAGCAGTACTTC,CASSGRDRVHEQYF
TRBD2,few,TRBV5-6,TRBJ2-1,TGTGCCAGCAGCTTGGAGGGCGGGAGTAAGAACAATGAGCAGTTCTTC,CASSLEGGSKNNEQFF
TRBD1,many,TRBV30,TRBJ1-6,TGTGCCTGGACTCCGGGACAGGGCGAATCACCCCTCCACTTT,CAWTPGQGESPLHF
TRBD2,few,TRBV3-1,TRBJ2-7,TGTGCCAGCAGCTTGATACCGGGACTAGCGGGAGGGCCGGAGCAGTACTTC,CASSLIPGLAGGPEQYF
NA,NA,TRBV11-2,TRBJ2-1,TGTGCCAGCAGCTTATGGGTGGAGCAGTTCTTC,CASSLWVEQFF
NA,few,TRBV6-2/TRBV6-3,TRBJ1-5,TGTGCCAGCATCCGCAGCCACCTTGGGCAGCCCCAGCATTTT,CASIRSHLGQPQHF
NA,many,TRBV15,TRBJ1-1,TGTGCCACCAGCCGGGGGTTGAACACTGAAGCTTTCTTT,CATSRGLNTEAFF
TRBD1,many,TRBV20-1,TRBJ1-5,TGCAGTGCTAGAGCTCGGGGCAGGGGGAGCGAACAGCCCCAGCATTTT,CSARARGRGSEQPQHF
TRBD1,many,TRBV7-9,TRBJ2-7,TGTGCCAGCAGCTCCTTCAGGGGGAGCTCCTACGAGCAGTACTTC,CASSSFRGSSYEQYF
NA,many,TRBV30,TRBJ2-2,TGTGCCTGGAGTGTACTGGCTTCCGGGGAGCTGTTTTTT,CAWSVLASGELFF
NA,many,TRBV7-9,TRBJ2-5,TGTGCCAGCAGCGGATTTGGACAGCAAGAGACCCAGTACTTC,CASSGFGQQETQYF
NA,NA,TRBV24-1,TRBJ1-5,TGTGCCACCAGCGAGGGCAGCCACTATAGCAATCAGCCCCAGCATTTT,CATSEGSHYSNQPQHF
TRBD1,NA,TRBV19,TRBJ1-5,TGTGCCAGTAGTTTAACGGGACAGATCAATCAGCCCCAGCATTTT,CASSLTGQINQPQHF
NA,many,TRBV20-1,TRBJ2-5,TGCAGTGCTAGTGGCCGCGAGGGAGGAAGTCAAGAGACCCAGTACTTC,CSASGREGGSQETQYF
TRBD2,many,TRBV12-3/TRBV12-4,TRBJ2-1,TGTGCCAGCAGTTTACAACTAGCGGGAGGGCCTTTCAGGAATGAGCAGTTCTTC,CASSLQLAGGPFRNEQFF
NA,many,TRBV28,TRBJ1-4,TGTGCCAGCAGTAAAGCGGGGAGGTTTAATGAAAAACTGTTTTTT,CASSKAGRFNEKLFF
NA,many,TRBV3-1,TRBJ2-3,TGTGCCAGCAGCCAAGTCGGGCAGGGGCACACAGATACGCAGTATTTT,CASSQVGQGHTDTQYF
TRBD1,many,TRBV11-2,TRBJ2-7,TGTGCCAGCAGCACGACACAGGGGTTTTCCTACGAGCAGTACTTC,CASSTTQGFSYEQYF